These T cell receptor beta chains were read from a single sample in a study of shared T cell receptors in the human thymus. Profiling relied on immunoSEQ multiplex PCR, and the TCRdb table lists in-frame clones only, not all of them. The sample includes over 450,000 clones, roughly 74% of them seen just once. These data also formed part of another study, on human thymus T cells.

Material: thymocytes. These TCRs come from a boy younger than two with a congenital heart defect. Both conserved end residues are part of each CDR3. The D gene is left open where the match is weak. Clone size is given for some rows only: seen once, a few or many times, or a class if the clone is expanded.

J gene,clone size,CDR3 length,V gene,D gene,CDR3 DNA,CDR3 protein
TRBJ2-1,few,11,TRBV20-1,TRBD2,TGCAGTTTAGCGGGCAACAATGAGCAGTTCTTC,CSLAGNNEQFF
TRBJ2-7,-,13,TRBV7-9,-,TGTGCCAGCAGCTTAGGACTCAGGGTCGAGCAGTACTTC,CASSLGLRVEQYF
TRBJ1-2,-,14,TRBV5-1,-,TGCGCCAGCAGCTTGGCACAGTACCATTATGGCTACACCTTC,CASSLAQYHYGYTF
TRBJ2-7,-,14,TRBV27,TRBD1,TGTGCCAGCAGTTTAAGACAGGGGGCTTTCGAGCAGTACTTC,CASSLRQGAFEQYF
TRBJ2-1,-,16,TRBV27,TRBD2,TGTGCCAGCAGTTCCCCGAGCGGGAGGGTTAGGAATGAGCAGTTCTTC,CASSSPSGRVRNEQFF
TRBJ1-2,-,19,TRBV4-1,-,TGCGCCAGCAGCCAAGGGGTTTTGGGACACTTCAACGGGGCCTATGGCTACACCTTC,CASSQGVLGHFNGAYGYTF
TRBJ2-7,-,11,TRBV20-1,-,TGCAGTGCTAGGCGGTCCTACGAGCAGTACTTC,CSARRSYEQYF
TRBJ1-2,-,13,TRBV7-6,-,TGTGCCAGCAGCCAGATGATTGATTATGGCTACACCTTC,CASSQMIDYGYTF
TRBJ2-7,-,14,TRBV25-1,-,TGTGCCAGCAGTGAACAAGGACACATCTACGAGCAGTACTTC,CASSEQGHIYEQYF
TRBJ2-3,-,16,TRBV5-6,TRBD2,TGTGCCAGCACCGCTAGCGGGAGGGCCGGAGGAGATACGCAGTATTTT,CASTASGRAGGDTQYF
TRBJ2-7,-,12,TRBV5-8,-,TGTGCCAGCACAGGGGTCAGCTACGAGCAGTACTTC,CASTGVSYEQYF
TRBJ2-2,once,14,TRBV11-3,TRBD1,TGTGCCATCCAACAGGGGCGGGACACCGGGGAGCTGTTTTTT,CAIQQGRDTGELFF
TRBJ2-7,-,15,TRBV27,TRBD1,TGTGCCAGCAGCACCGGGACAGGGTACTCCTACGAGCAGTACTTC,CASSTGTGYSYEQYF
TRBJ1-2,-,12,TRBV10-3,-,TGTGCCATTAACAGGGACAACTATGGCTACACCTTC,CAINRDNYGYTF
TRBJ2-7,-,13,TRBV10-2,-,TGCGCCAGCGCGGGACTGCGATTTTACGAGCAGTACTTC,CASAGLRFYEQYF
TRBJ2-7,-,15,TRBV7-2,TRBD2,TGTGCCAGCAGCTTGACTAGCGGCAGCTCCTACGAGCAGTACTTC,CASSLTSGSSYEQYF
TRBJ2-1,-,16,TRBV4-3,-,TGCGCCAGCAGCCCAGGTACGGCGGGGACCTACAATGAGCAGTTCTTC,CASSPGTAGTYNEQFF
TRBJ2-1,few,15,TRBV5-1,TRBD1,TGCGCCAGCAGCCCGACAGGGATTGAGGCCAATGAGCAGTTCTTC,CASSPTGIEANEQFF
TRBJ2-5,-,14,TRBV18,-,TGTGCCAGCTCCCCAGCGAGGAGGGGAGAGACCCAGTACTTC,CASSPARRGETQYF
TRBJ1-4,-,15,TRBV7-2,TRBD1,TGTGCCAGCAGCCAGCCGGGACAGGGGTTTGAAAAACTGTTTTTT,CASSQPGQGFEKLFF
TRBJ2-3,-,17,TRBV4-3,-,TGCGCCAGCAGCCAAGGGGGGGAAGCAAGGGGCACAGATACGCAGTATTTT,CASSQGGEARGTDTQYF
TRBJ2-7,-,15,TRBV6-5,-,TGTGCCAGCAGTTACGCCCCGGGACTTAGTTACGAGCAGTACTTC,CASSYAPGLSYEQYF
TRBJ2-1,few,14,TRBV29-1,TRBD2,TGCAGCGTTGCCGCTAGCGGGAGGAGGGATGAGCAGTTCTTC,CSVAASGRRDEQFF
TRBJ2-7,-,14,TRBV27,-,TGTGCCAGCAGTAGCACCGAGATTCCCTACGAGCAGTACTTC,CASSSTEIPYEQYF
TRBJ1-1,few,13,TRBV11-2,-,TGTGCCAGCAGCTTGAAAGGGAGCACTGAAGCTTTCTTT,CASSLKGSTEAFF
TRBJ2-3,-,14,TRBV30,TRBD2,TGTGCCTGGAGTCGGGGACTAAACACAGATACGCAGTATTTT,CAWSRGLNTDTQYF
TRBJ1-1,-,15,TRBV28,-,TGTGCCAGCAGTTTCCCCCCACCCTCGGACACTGAAGCTTTCTTT,CASSFPPPSDTEAFF
TRBJ1-5,-,14,TRBV27,-,TGTGCCAGCAGTTTGAAGCACTACAATCAGCCCCAGCATTTT,CASSLKHYNQPQHF
TRBJ2-7,-,17,TRBV4-3,TRBD1,TGCGCCAGCAGCCAAGAAGAAGACAGGGCACTGGGAAACGAGCAGTACTTC,CASSQEEDRALGNEQYF
TRBJ2-3,-,16,TRBV28,TRBD1,TGTGCCAGCAGTTTAAGGGACAGGGGTGGCACAGATACGCAGTATTTT,CASSLRDRGGTDTQYF
TRBJ2-1,-,18,TRBV11-2,TRBD2,TGTGCCAGCAGACTCCACGGACTAGCGGCCCACGAACGGGATGAGCAGTTCTTC,CASRLHGLAAHERDEQFF
TRBJ2-5,-,15,TRBV27,TRBD2,TGTGCCAGCCTGTCTAGCGGGAGGGCCGGAGAGACCCAGTACTTC,CASLSSGRAGETQYF